The TCR beta chain described here comes from a study of blood T cell repertoires in COVID-19. About the study: Sites across the United States, Italy and Spain contributed samples from acute and convalescent COVID-19. From T cells, B-cell-depleted T cells, or PBMCs came the material, which was cDNA or gDNA.

Authors' analysis steps: How many nucleated cells were present was estimated from reference gene primer amplification. TCRdb's copy holds only in-frame clones and misses some; the assay was immunoSEQ multiplex PCR. V and J calls and clone size are given by that table; D and trimming were obtained from the DNA. The table shows around 100,000 clones, with around 81% occurring only once. The CDR3 is made up of 15 amino acids. The germline gives CDR1 SGHVS, CDR2 FQNEAQ. Losses at the gene ends were 5 bases for V and 5 bases for J; bases not matched to a gene: 10. The chain has TRBV7-8 and TRBJ2-3; 7 bases are a match to TRBD2. The sequenced material came from peripheral blood. This sequence was found in a man aged 50 to 60 with active or convalescent COVID-19. The CDR3 nucleotides read TGTGCCAGCAGCCCCTGGGAAATAGCGGGAGATACGCAGTATTTT. Translation gives CASSPWEIAGDTQYF.